The next 32 T cell receptor beta chains were all read from a single sample in a study of spatial heterogeneity in lung cancer. A single record per CDR3 protein comes from TCRdb applying MiXCR to the 5' RACE reads. This table holds about 86,000 distinct CDR3 sequences, roughly 12% found once. Time point noted: sample taken at primary tumor resection. Whole RNA, which was extracted from tumor, nontumor lung tissue or frozen PBMC, was sequenced without any cell sorting. The sample in question was PBMCs, obtained at surgery. These receptors were obtained from a male donor with early-stage non-small cell lung cancer.

This clonotype has a count of ten or more. This chain uses TRBV6-1 with TRBJ2-3; D not certain. This CDR3 has 14 amino acids. Deletions cut 6 bases from V and 2 bases from J, with 12 bases between. The germline V gene encodes CDR1 MNHNS and CDR2 SASEGT. CDR3 amino acids: CASSLGFATDTQYF. The CDR3 coding sequence is TGTGCCAGCAGCCTCGGCTTCGCCACAGATACGCAGTATTTT.

This sequence joins TRBV27 and TRBJ1-2; a weak D match, TRBD1 (5 bases). Germline CDR1 reads MNHEY; CDR2 reads SMNVEV (reference sequence). V lost 8 bases, J lost 2 bases, and 9 bases lay in between. The CDR3 extends over 12 amino acids. The CDR3 loop reads CASGNRNYGYTF. CDR3 bases: TGTGCCAGCGGTAACAGGAACTATGGCTACACCTTC.

The chain joins TRBV29-1 to TRBJ2-3; tentative D call: TRBD1 (6 bases). CDR3 length: 12 residues. Trimming shortened V by 2 bases and J by 4 bases, and 7 bases separated the two germline ends. The V gene's germline CDR1 is SQVTM and CDR2 ANQGSEA. The CDR3 DNA reads as TGCAGCGTTGAAACAGGGCCAGATACGCAGTATTTT. As protein: CSVETGPDTQYF.

The chain uses TRBV7-3 and TRBJ1-6; the match to TRBD1 covers 7 bases. CDR1 is SGHTA and CDR2 is FQGTGA in the germline V gene. This CDR3 spans 14 amino acids. V shed 2 bases, J shed 6 bases, and the junction held 1 base outside the gene matches. CDR3 amino acids: CASSLAGGNSPLHF. CDR3 DNA sequence: TGTGCCAGCAGCTTAGCAGGGGGTAATTCACCCCTCCACTTT.

The chain has TRBV11-2 and TRBJ2-2; D is perhaps TRBD1 or TRBD2 (5 bases each). In germline, CDR1 is SGHAT, CDR2 FQNNGV. V lost 6 bases to trimming and J lost 0 bases, with 8 bases between them. CDR3 length: 14 residues. The DNA of the CDR3 is TGTGCCAGCAGATGGGGGACGAACACCGGGGAGCTGTTTTTT. Encoded protein: CASRWGTNTGELFF.

This clonotype has more than one count but fewer than ten. The chain uses TRBV20-1 and TRBJ1-4; 7 bases fit TRBD1. CDR1 and CDR2 from the germline V gene are DFQATT and SNEGSKA (reference sequence). V dropped 6 bases and J dropped 5; count of bases not matched to a gene: 6. This CDR3 is built from 13 residues. The CDR3 loop is CSAGEGANEKLFF. CDR3 DNA sequence: TGCAGTGCGGGGGAGGGGGCGAATGAAAAACTGTTTTTT.

This clonotype appeared many times. V usage is TRBV20-1 and J usage is TRBJ2-7, with D unclear. Germline CDR1 is DFQATT and CDR2 is SNEGSKA (reference sequence). Trimming took off 1 base at V and 0 bases at J, with 10 bases between the two ends. The CDR3 totals 14 residues. CDR3 bases: TGCAGTGCTAGAGCCATTGACAACTCCTACGAGCAGTACTTC. Translated, it gives CSARAIDNSYEQYF.

The chain recombines TRBV29-1 with TRBJ1-4; 9 bases are a match to TRBD1. The junction had 9 bases not matched to a gene; V was cut back by 5 bases and J by 8 bases. CDR3 length equals 14 residues. Germline V lookup: CDR1 SQVTM, CDR2 ANQGSEA. The CDR3 here is CSVLHTGGDEKLFF. The CDR3 DNA follows: TGCAGCGTTTTACATACAGGGGGCGACGAAAAACTGTTTTTT.

This clonotype was detected a few times. The chain joins TRBV6-2 or TRBV6-3 to TRBJ2-1, with 12 nucleotides matching TRBD2. The CDR3 is made up of 16 amino acids. Germline V gives CDR1 MNHEY, CDR2 SVGEGT. After removal of 7 bases from V and 4 bases from J, the junction contained 8 bases not matched to a gene. Written as DNA, the CDR3 is TGTGCCAGCATTCTTCAACTAGCGGGAGGTTACAATGAGCAGTTCTTC. The encoded protein is CASILQLAGGYNEQFF.

This clonotype was picked up a small number of times. The gene calls are TRBV5-1 and TRBJ2-7; 14 nucleotides match TRBD2. The length of the CDR3 is 15 residues. From germline, CDR1 is SGHRS and CDR2 YFSETQ. V dropped 2 bases and J dropped 3; count of bases not matched to a gene: 1. The CDR3 nucleotides read TGCGCCAGCAGCTTTGGGACTAGCGGGAGCTACGAGCAGTACTTC. This gives the protein CASSFGTSGSYEQYF.

This clonotype was recorded many times. The chain couples TRBV20-1 to TRBJ2-1; no clear D. There are 10 residues in the CDR3. Trimming removed 5 bases at V and 10 bases at J, with 9 bases between. Germline values: CDR1 DFQATT, CDR2 SNEGSKA (reference sequence). The CDR3 loop is CSAGGGEQFF. Here the CDR3 DNA reads TGCAGTGCTGGTGGTGGCGAGCAGTTCTTC.

The chain uses TRBV14 and TRBJ2-2; 7 bases line up with TRBD2. The CDR3 runs 15 residues. The V gene's germline CDR1 is SGHDN and CDR2 FVKESK. Germline trimming cut 4 bases from V and 5 bases from J; bases unmatched to any gene: 7. CDR3 bases: TGTGCCAGCAGCCGGTGGCGGGAGTGGACCGGGGAGCTGTTTTTT. Amino acid sequence: CASSRWREWTGELFF. The complete variable domain, with remaining parts taken from reference TRBV14 and TRBJ2-2, reads EAGVTQFPSHSVIEKGQTVTLRCDPISGHDNLYWYRRVMGKEIKFLLHFVKESKQDESGMPNNRFLAERTGGTYSTLKVQPAELEDSGVYFCASSRWREWTGELFFGEGSRLTVL.

The sample holds a few counts of this clonotype. The chain employs TRBV5-1 and TRBJ1-5; weak D call: TRBD1 (5 bases). Trimming took off 0 bases at V and 4 bases at J, with 11 bases between the two ends. This CDR3 has 15 residues. Germline-derived CDR1 and CDR2 are SGHRS and YFSETQ. The CDR3 spells CASSLGQFTNQPQHF. CDR3 DNA sequence: TGCGCCAGCAGCTTGGGACAGTTCACAAATCAGCCCCAGCATTTT.

The genes are TRBV25-1 and TRBJ1-2; 9 bases match TRBD1. V was clipped by 3 bases and J by 6 bases; unmatched bases: 17. This CDR3 has 18 amino acids. Germline CDR1 MGHDK, CDR2 SYGVNS. The CDR3 sequence is CASSDQWGLQGASDGYTF. The CDR3 region has the DNA TGTGCCAGCAGTGATCAGTGGGGGTTACAGGGGGCATCAGATGGCTACACCTTC.

Only a few counts were recorded for this clonotype. The rearrangement links TRBV24-1 to TRBJ2-3; possibly TRBD2 for D (6 bases). V was trimmed by 3 bases and J by 0 bases, leaving 12 bases between them. Germline loops: CDR1 KGHDR, CDR2 SFDVKD. This CDR3 region has 16 residues. The CDR3 DNA sequence: TGTGCCACCAGTGATCGGCCGGGGGTAAGCACAGATACGCAGTATTTT. Translation gives CATSDRPGVSTDTQYF.

This clonotype came up many times. This chain connects TRBV5-1 to TRBJ1-1; D might be TRBD1 (5 bases). The V gene lost 0 bases and the J gene lost 2 bases, with 8 bases spanning the gap. Germline V gene data show CDR1 as SGHRS and CDR2 as YFSETQ. CDR3 length: 14 residues. The CDR3 reads CASSLDRINTEAFF. CDR3 bases: TGCGCCAGCAGCTTGGACAGGATTAACACTGAAGCTTTCTTT.

This clonotype has just a few counts. The chain combines TRBV5-1 with TRBJ2-3; TRBD2 matches at 14 bases. The germline gives CDR1 SGHRS, CDR2 YFSETQ. V lost 4 bases, J lost 4 bases, and 8 bases stayed unmatched. This CDR3 has 17 amino acids. CDR3 in DNA: TGCGCCAGCAGCCCGAGGACTAGCGGGAGGTCGGCAGATACGCAGTATTTT. Amino acids: CASSPRTSGRSADTQYF.

This clonotype came up a few times. This chain uses TRBV6-5 with TRBJ2-1; TRBD2 matches 12 bases. The germline gives CDR1 MNHEY, CDR2 SVGAGI. The CDR3 consists of 16 residues. Trimming cost V 2 bases and J 10 bases; bases outside gene matches: 9. The CDR3 spells CASSYTGLAGRPEQFF. The CDR3 DNA is TGTGCCAGCAGTTACACGGGACTAGCGGGCCGTCCCGAGCAGTTCTTC.

The chain is built from TRBV30 and TRBJ1-1; TRBD1 matches at 8 bases. The CDR3 has 14 amino acids. The ends lost 6 bases at V and 4 bases at J; junction bases unmatched: 10. Germline V CDR1 and CDR2: GTSNPN, SVGIG (reference sequence). The CDR3 sequence: CACALRGLGTEAFF. CDR3 DNA sequence: TGTGCCTGTGCTCTCAGGGGGCTTGGCACTGAAGCTTTCTTT.

The J gene is TRBJ2-3, the V gene TRBV21-1; TRBD1 is taken as the D call from the table, unchecked against the DNA. TRBV21-1 represents a pseudogene. The CDR3 is made up of 15 amino acids. Written as DNA, the CDR3 is TGTGCCAGCAGCAAGAAGGGGGCTGCCACAGATACGCAGTATTTT. Amino acid sequence: CASSKKGAATDTQYF.

The V gene is TRBV28, the J gene TRBJ2-3; TRBD2 aligns across 8 bases. Germline assignment: CDR1 MDHEN and CDR2 SYDVKM. Trimming took 6 bases from V and 1 from J; bases not matched to a gene: 6. The CDR3 has 15 residues. CDR3 amino acids: CASSPPAGGTDTQYF. CDR3 DNA sequence: TGTGCCAGCAGCCCCCCAGCGGGAGGCACAGATACGCAGTATTTT. Using reference TRBV28 and TRBJ2-3 for the parts outside the CDR3, the full variable domain is DVKVTQSSRYLVKRTGEKVFLECVQDMDHENMFWYRQDPGLGLRLIYFSYDVKMKEKGDIPEGYSVSREKKERFSLILESASTNQTSMYLCASSPPAGGTDTQYFGPGTRLTVL.

Only a few counts were recorded for this clonotype. The rearrangement uses TRBV4-1 and TRBJ1-2; D call uncertain. The length of the CDR3 is 15 residues. Trimming took off 0 bases at V and 4 bases at J, with 12 bases between the two ends. The germline V gene has CDR1 MGHRA and CDR2 YSYEKL. The CDR3 coding sequence is TGCGCCAGCAGCCAAGACCGGGCAGGCATCTATGGCTACACCTTC. Its protein is CASSQDRAGIYGYTF.

This chain uses TRBV10-3 with TRBJ2-5, with 7 bases aligning to TRBD1. The V gene end was trimmed by 6 bases and the J gene end by 2 bases; junction bases not matched to a gene: 15. This CDR3 has 17 amino acids. CDR1 ENHRY and CDR2 SYGVKD come from the germline V gene. CDR3: CAISGTGTAMNQETQYF. The CDR3 DNA is TGTGCCATCAGCGGAACCGGGACAGCGATGAATCAAGAGACCCAGTACTTC.

A few counts support this clonotype. J is TRBJ2-7 and V is TRBV4-1, with 10 bases that match TRBD2. The CDR3 runs to 16 residues. Germline V lookup: CDR1 MGHRA, CDR2 YSYEKL. With 1 base clipped from V and 3 bases from J, the junction kept 6 bases outside the gene matches. This chain's CDR3 is CASSQVLTSGIYEQYF. The DNA of the CDR3 is TGCGCCAGCAGCCAAGTACTCACTAGCGGGATCTACGAGCAGTACTTC.

The genes are TRBV4-1 and TRBJ1-1; D unclear. The CDR3 has 11 residues. V lost 8 bases and J 8 bases, leaving 12 bases between the germline ends. CDR1 and CDR2 from the germline V gene are MGHRA and YSYEKL. The CDR3 region has the DNA TGCGCCAGCGACGGTGGTCGAGAAGCTTTCTTT. Protein: CASDGGREAFF.

Only a few counts were recorded for this clonotype. V gene TRBV7-2 combines with J gene TRBJ2-3; perhaps TRBD1 as D (6 bases). V was pared by 5 bases and J by 2 bases, with 14 bases between. The CDR3 length is 15 residues. CDR1 SGHTA and CDR2 FQGNSA come from the germline V gene. The CDR3 DNA sequence: TGTGCCAGCAGCCTTGACAGGACCTTCACAGATACGCAGTATTTT. Amino acid sequence: CASSLDRTFTDTQYF. Drawing the rest from reference TRBV7-2 and TRBJ2-3, the complete variable domain is GAGVSQSPSNKVTEKGKDVELRCDPISGHTALYWYRQSLGQGLEFLIYFQGNSAPDKSGLPSDRFSAERTGGSVSTLTIQRTQQEDSAVYLCASSLDRTFTDTQYFGPGTRLTVL.

This clonotype was found a few times. The rearrangement uses TRBV29-1 and TRBJ2-2; D is unclear. CDR1 SQVTM and CDR2 ANQGSEA come from the germline V gene. This CDR3 spans 13 amino acids. The ends were cut back, 7 bases at V and 1 base at J, with 10 bases in the middle. The CDR3 coding sequence is TGCAGCGCCCTCTCTCTGAACACCGGGGAGCTGTTTTTT. Residues: CSALSLNTGELFF.

This clonotype appeared many times. This chain connects TRBV4-2 to TRBJ1-5; D gene ambiguous. Germline V gene sequence: CDR1 LGHNA, CDR2 YNFKEQ. The CDR3 is 16 residues long. Trimming stripped 3 bases from V and 9 bases from J, with 21 bases between. CDR3 region: CASSQLRGGSGGPQHF. Written as DNA, the CDR3 is TGTGCCAGCAGCCAGTTACGCGGCGGCTCAGGTGGGCCCCAGCATTTT.

The chain uses TRBV10-3 and TRBJ2-4; 9 nucleotides match TRBD2. CDR3 length equals 16 residues. J was trimmed by 7 bases and V by 0 bases; bases with no gene match: 7. Germline CDR1 and CDR2: ENHRY and SYGVKD. This chain's CDR3 is CAISESLAGDENIQYF. In nucleotides, the CDR3 is TGTGCCATCAGTGAGTCTTTAGCGGGAGACGAGAACATTCAGTACTTC.

Only a few counts were recorded for this clonotype. The chain recombines TRBV6-1 with TRBJ2-3; 7 bases line up with TRBD2. The CDR3 runs 14 residues. The J segment lost 4 bases and the V segment lost 7 bases, leaving 8 bases of the junction unmatched. CDR1 is MNHNS and CDR2 is SASEGT in the germline V gene. CDR3 DNA sequence: TGTGCCAGCATGGCGGGAGCCCCTCCAGATACGCAGTATTTT. Residues: CASMAGAPPDTQYF.

The chain couples TRBV10-3 to TRBJ2-7; 7 nucleotides match TRBD1. Germline values: CDR1 ENHRY, CDR2 SYGVKD. The CDR3 has 14 residues. J gave up 0 bases and V 5 bases, and 4 bases lay outside the gene matches. CDR3 sequence reads: CAISKTGFSYEQYF. CDR3 DNA sequence: TGTGCCATCAGTAAGACAGGGTTCTCCTACGAGCAGTACTTC.

This clonotype was counted only a few times. The chain joins TRBV20-1 to TRBJ2-7, with D maybe TRBD2 (6 bases). CDR3 length: 14 residues. The germline V gene has CDR1 DFQATT and CDR2 SNEGSKA (reference sequence). V lost 2 bases and J 5 bases, leaving 16 bases between the germline ends. CDR3 residues: CSARLRDWGDEQYF. DNA of the CDR3: TGCAGTGCTAGACTCCGGGACTGGGGCGACGAGCAGTACTTC.